A selection of T cell receptor beta chains follows, all from one sample in a study of shared clonotypes between healthy human individuals. Method: immunoSEQ multiplex PCR; TCRdb's copy keeps in-frame clones and lacks some. Of 500,000 or so clones in the sample, around 95% are singletons; the top ten hold 0.05% to 0.08%. Sequencing was performed on naive CD4+ T cells sorted from blood. The receptors stem from a woman younger than 45 in good health. Each CDR3 is given with its conserved first and last residue. A D gene is named only where the DNA matches it firmly. Size is stated for part of the rows, as once, few or many counts, or as a class when the clone is expanded.

J	length	V	size	D	CDR3	DNA
TRBJ2-1	12	TRBV9	-	-	CASSEGDQEQFF	TGTGCCAGCAGCGAGGGAGATCAGGAGCAGTTCTTC
TRBJ2-3	17	TRBV18	-	TRBD1	CASSPVGTGLGTDTQYF	TGTGCCAGCTCACCCGTCGGGACAGGGTTGGGCACAGATACGCAGTATTTT
TRBJ1-4	14	TRBV6-1	-	-	CASSARGLNEKLFF	TGTGCCAGCAGTGCGCGGGGTCTTAATGAAAAACTGTTTTTT
TRBJ2-2	15	TRBV7-9	-	-	CASSLVAGNTGELFF	TGTGCCAGCAGCTTAGTAGCAGGGAACACCGGGGAGCTGTTTTTT
TRBJ2-5	14	TRBV2	-	-	CASSERARRETQYF	TGTGCCAGCAGTGAACGGGCTAGGAGAGAGACCCAGTACTTC
TRBJ2-5	15	TRBV5-1	-	TRBD1	CASSNRQGAWETQYF	TGCGCCAGCAGCAACAGACAGGGGGCTTGGGAGACCCAGTACTTC
TRBJ2-3	16	TRBV10-3	-	TRBD2	CAISELAVTSTDTQYF	TGTGCCATCAGTGAACTAGCGGTAACTAGCACAGATACGCAGTATTTT
TRBJ2-2	15	TRBV7-9	-	-	CASSSFRLQTGELFF	TGTGCCAGCAGCTCATTCCGACTTCAAACCGGGGAGCTGTTTTTT
TRBJ2-7	15	TRBV28	-	TRBD1	CASSSIGQGAYEQYF	TGTGCCAGCAGTTCCATCGGACAGGGGGCTTACGAGCAGTACTTC
TRBJ1-1	15	TRBV4-1	-	-	CASSQSGTVNTEAFF	TGCGCCAGCAGCCAATCCGGGACGGTGAACACTGAAGCTTTCTTT
TRBJ2-6	16	TRBV10-3	once	TRBD1	CAIGGQGAYGANVLTF	TGTGCCATCGGGGGACAGGGGGCTTATGGGGCCAACGTCCTGACTTTC
TRBJ2-2	13	TRBV2	-	-	CASSGLYTGELFF	TGTGCCAGCAGTGGACTCTACACCGGGGAGCTGTTTTTT
TRBJ2-3	17	TRBV19	-	TRBD2	CASSKRPVSGSADTQYF	TGTGCCAGTAGTAAGCGGCCCGTTAGCGGGAGCGCAGATACGCAGTATTTT
TRBJ2-7	16	TRBV4-2	-	TRBD2	CASSQSGLAGGYEQYF	TGTGCCAGCAGCCAATCGGGACTAGCGGGAGGGTACGAGCAGTACTTC
TRBJ2-1	17	TRBV28	-	TRBD1	CASSGTGGLGSYNEQFF	TGTGCCAGTTCCGGGACAGGGGGCCTCGGCTCCTACAATGAGCAGTTCTTC
TRBJ2-1	16	TRBV5-1	once	TRBD2	CASSGGGVAGWNEQFF	TGCGCCAGCAGCGGGGGAGGGGTAGCGGGATGGAATGAGCAGTTCTTC
TRBJ1-1	14	TRBV27	once	TRBD1	CASSSYRGLTEAFF	TGTGCCAGCAGTTCCTACAGGGGGCTAACTGAAGCTTTCTTT
TRBJ1-2	15	TRBV19	once	-	CASSRQAGSNYGYTF	TGTGCCAGTAGTAGACAGGCGGGTTCTAACTATGGCTACACCTTC
TRBJ2-1	16	TRBV28	-	-	CASRSVWDVRYNEQFF	TGTGCCAGCAGATCAGTGTGGGACGTCAGGTACAATGAGCAGTTCTTC
TRBJ2-7	13	TRBV7-9	-	-	CASSRGESYEQYF	TGTGCCAGCAGCCGAGGCGAGTCCTACGAGCAGTACTTC
TRBJ2-1	15	TRBV11-2	-	-	CASSPPSSPYNEQFF	TGTGCCAGCAGCCCTCCCAGTTCTCCCTACAATGAGCAGTTCTTC
TRBJ2-5	13	TRBV6-1	-	-	CATDRDSKETQYF	TGTGCCACAGACCGGGACTCCAAAGAGACCCAGTACTTC
TRBJ1-4	15	TRBV25-1	-	TRBD1	CASSARQGLGEKLFF	TGTGCCAGCAGTGCCCGACAGGGACTTGGGGAAAAACTGTTTTTT
TRBJ2-5	13	TRBV4-1	-	-	CASSQYIRETQYF	TGCGCCAGCAGCCAATATATCAGGGAGACCCAGTACTTC
TRBJ2-7	15	TRBV19	-	-	CASRKWGESSYEQYF	TGTGCCAGTAGAAAATGGGGCGAGAGCTCCTACGAGCAGTACTTC